This TCR beta chain was documented in a study of metastatic and nonmetastatic thyroid tumors. Turning to this clone: A read error may produce the germline difference seen at one junction end.

Before thyroid surgery, none of the patients had received any treatment. MiXCR re-clonotyped the PCR reads for TCRdb. The sample holds over 20,000 clones; 16% are singletons and the top ten take 10%. Sequenced: tumor tissue. This TCR was sampled from a female donor with papillary thyroid cancer or a benign thyroid nodule (not recorded which). Some clones in this sample may be carry-over from other donors' samples.

Written as DNA, the CDR3 is TGCGCCAGCAGCAGTGAACATGGCCAGGGTAACGAGCAGTACTTC. It is translated as CASSSEHGQGNEQYF. The rearrangement joins TRBV11-3 to TRBJ2-7; D possibly corresponds to TRBD1 (5 bases). The CDR3 consists of 15 residues. Germline V gene data show CDR1 as SGHNT and CDR2 as YENEEA.